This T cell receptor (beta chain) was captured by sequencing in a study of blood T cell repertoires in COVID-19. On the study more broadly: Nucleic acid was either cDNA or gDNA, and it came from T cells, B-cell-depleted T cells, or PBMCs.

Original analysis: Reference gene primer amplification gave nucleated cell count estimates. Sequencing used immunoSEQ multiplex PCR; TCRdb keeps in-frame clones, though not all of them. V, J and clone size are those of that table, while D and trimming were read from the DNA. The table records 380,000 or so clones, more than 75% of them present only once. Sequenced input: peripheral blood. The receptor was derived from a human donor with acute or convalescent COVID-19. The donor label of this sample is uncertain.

CDR3 sequence reads: CAWRTGPYEQYF. CDR3 nucleotide sequence: TGTGCCTGGAGGACAGGGCCCTACGAGCAGTACTTC. This rearrangement joins TRBV30 to TRBJ2-7; 7 bases fit TRBD1. J gave up 2 bases and V 3 bases, and 1 base lay outside the gene matches. CDR3 length equals 12 residues. CDR1 and CDR2 (germline): GTSNPN, SVGIG (reference sequence).